The 2 T cell receptor beta chains presented below share a single source sample, sequenced in a study of blood T cell repertoires in COVID-19. Libraries were prepared by immunoSEQ multiplex PCR; TCRdb keeps only in-frame clonotypes and omits some of them. The sample records about 98,000 clones, approximately 84% being singletons. The source material was peripheral blood. Receptors originate from a woman of 80 years or more with acute or convalescent COVID-19.

In its sample, this clone was seen a few times. The V call is TRBV3-1 (or the pseudogene TRBV3-2), the J call TRBJ1-6; 10 bases match TRBD1. The germline CDR1 and CDR2 sequences are LGHDT and YNNKEL (reference sequence). The trim removed 1 base at V and 6 bases at J, leaving 6 bases unmatched. The CDR3 sequence is 17 residues long. CDR3 protein: CASSQGRQGARNSPLHF. DNA for the CDR3: TGTGCCAGCAGCCAAGGAAGACAGGGGGCGCGTAATTCACCCCTCCACTTT.

In nucleotides, the CDR3 is TGTGCCAGCAGTTACTCTTTGGACAGCTATGGCTACACCTTC. Its protein is CASSYSLDSYGYTF. V usage is TRBV6-6 and J usage is TRBJ1-2, with D perhaps TRBD1 (6 bases). V was clipped by 0 bases and J by 4 bases, with 9 bases between them. The CDR3 has 14 amino acids. Germline CDR1 reads MNHNY; CDR2 reads SVGAGI (reference sequence).